A single sample gave rise to the 2 T cell receptor beta chains below, sequenced in a study of blood T cell repertoires in COVID-19. TCRdb's table, derived via immunoSEQ multiplex PCR, lists solely in-frame clones and lacks some. The sample lists around 200,000 clones; 80% to 90% were seen once. Sequences were obtained from peripheral blood. Source of these receptors: a man aged 40-55 years with active or convalescent COVID-19.

This rearrangement joins TRBV28 to TRBJ2-2, with TRBD1 matching over 7 bases. CDR3 size: 18 residues. Trimming removed 4 bases from V and 3 bases from J; junction bases left unmatched: 14. Germline assignment: CDR1 MDHEN and CDR2 SYDVKM. The DNA for the CDR3 is TGTGCCAGCAGTTCTCCAACAGGGGCCCCAATCCACACCGGGGAGCTGTTTTTT. Translated: CASSSPTGAPIHTGELFF.

The chain combines TRBV5-5 with TRBJ2-2; D remains unclear. V dropped 2 bases and J dropped 7 bases, with 12 bases sitting between them. Germline V CDR1 and CDR2: SGHKS, YYEKEE (reference sequence). The CDR3 has 14 amino acids. As DNA, the CDR3 is TGTGCCAGCAGCTTCAAACAGCCCCACGGGGAGCTGTTTTTT. It codes for CASSFKQPHGELFF.